This record covers a single TCR beta chain. Its antigen remains unidentified. No base quality information exists; no much larger clone differs at one position. This sample stems from a study of shared clonotypes between healthy human individuals (TCRdb year 2020). Turning to the overall study: Three men and two women, aged 18 to 49 years, made up the cohort. For each donor, three plates each were used for CD4 naive and CD4 memory, two plates were used for CD8 naive, and one plate was used for CD8 memory. To estimate repertoire size and how much clonotype sharing occurs between individuals, the study deeply sequenced the blood TCR repertoires of about five healthy adults. Libraries were prepared and TCR repertoires were sequenced by different laboratories using diverse techniques, in order to increase sequencing depth and limit assay-specific biases. Per donor, leukapheresis produced somewhere between about 0.94 and 8.9 billion PBMCs.

Using the deep immunoSEQ assay, TCR CDR3 regions were amplified from genomic DNA by multiplex PCR. For each cell subset, the extracted genomic DNA was distributed evenly across all wells of several immunoSEQ 96-well plates, and each plate served as one replicate. For sorted subsets, approximately 190 ng of genomic DNA, equivalent to some 30,000 T cell genomes, went into each replicate PCR. The purified libraries were quantified using a Qubit 3.0 fluorometer, sized with a Bioanalyzer 2100, and then quantified again using the KAPA Library Quantification kit. Every immunoSEQ 96-well plate was sequenced on a separate single-read 150-cycle Illumina NextSeq 550 flow cell. The authors processed their data as follows. The immunoSEQ output contained only junctional sequences without quality scores, so filtering could not match that applied to full-length reads. To assign V/J genes and CDR3, sequences were annotated using PyIR, a Python wrapper for IgBLAST v1.9, with IMGT germline references. Any read was removed if the V/J assignment was weak (E-value above 1e-6), the CDR3 was missing, or the read contained stop codons, out-of-frame junctions, or ambiguous translated residues. V3J clonotypes were defined by identical inferred V gene, J gene, and CDR3 amino acid sequence. Percentage overlap between repertoires was calculated by dividing the number of shared unique clonotypes by the size of the smaller repertoire. RTK rarefaction, the Chao1 estimator, and Recon v2.1 estimates of unobserved clonotypes were used to assess repertoire richness. For all TCRbeta clonotypes obtained by the gDNA method from a few donors, generation probabilities were computed with OLGA. Imported from immuneACCESS, the table was reduced by TCRdb to in-frame sequences with V and J called. These copies leave out some clones; in studies compared against another copy, an unresolved V gene accounts for under half, and the cause of the remainder is not known. V, J and clone size are those of that table, while D and trimming were read from the DNA. Recorded for this sample are 1.5 million to 2.5 million clones; roughly 95% of them occurred a single time. Clones ranked in the top ten supply 1% to 1.5% of the sample.

Broad study findings and their caveats: Clonotypes shared by all four sorted-subset donors showed higher generation probabilities than non-shared clonotypes. Sampling was restricted to blood, and TCR repertoires in tissues likely differ from the TCR repertoires found in blood. Larger estimated clonotype richness was generally found for naive subsets than for memory subsets. The genetic and exposure-history diversity represented was limited by the small number of donors. Pairwise subsampling led to the expectation that sequencing depth would affect the degree of clonotype sharing among donors. Rarefaction of sorted-subset datasets indicated incomplete sequencing despite the large sequencing depth. When several donors were compared, the shared fraction of clonotypes was around 4.6% for naive CD4, around 4% for naive CD8, 2% to 2.5% for memory CD4, and around 0.4% for memory CD8.

CD8 naive samples were CD45RO-negative cells positively selected for CCR7, giving a CD45RA+CCR7+ population that excluded TemRA cells. Donors were healthy HIV-negative adults with no recently reported acute infections or vaccinations. All donors were Caucasian adults living in Nashville, Tennessee, USA. After blood collection by leukapheresis, PBMCs were isolated using Ficoll-Histopaque density gradient centrifugation and then cryopreserved in the vapor phase of liquid nitrogen. Purity and quantity of every magnetically sorted T cell population were checked by analytical flow cytometry. From each sorted fraction, genomic DNA was isolated and quantified by UV absorbance on a Nanodrop 2000c. What was sequenced was naive CD8+ T cells sorted from blood. The sample's cell subset or site, from its label and the paper: CD45RA+CCR7+. The sequence came from a man aged 18 to 30 in good health.

This receptor has the CDR3 CASSQDGAGGTDTQYF. The nucleotide sequence reads as follows: TGTGCCAGCAGCCAAGACGGTGCGGGGGGCACAGATACGCAGTATTTT. The receptor chain draws on TRBV4-2 and TRBJ2-3; 7 middle bases align to TRBD2. Taken from cysteine to phenylalanine, the CDR3 has 16 residues. Only the CDR3 DNA stays, 48 bases, in frame from base 1. Compared with germline, V lacks 0 bases and J lacks 1 base; bases without a gene match: 4. From the germline V gene, CDR1 is LGHNA and CDR2 is YNFKEQ.